This T cell receptor (beta chain) was captured in a study of cytomegalovirus exposure and HLA in healthy donors. Study-level findings and limits: 16,951 TCR beta sequences were associated with HLA alleles at 0.05 false discovery rate in a later analysis. Accurate prediction of HLA-A and HLA-B alleles (for most subjects) was reportedly achieved from TCR beta sequences. Most TCR sequences proved rare, with some public TCRs found in many donors.

About this clone itself: Its antigen remains unknown.

60 Vbeta and 13 Jbeta primers were used in PCR. In the original analysis: As a later analysis found, there were approximately 80 million unique TCR beta chains, of which some 10 million were shared. Assay used: immunoSEQ multiplex PCR; TCRdb lists only in-frame clones, some missing. The V and J calls and the clone size are those of that table, but D and trimming were determined from the DNA. The sample carries about 270,000 clones, about 75% recorded once. CDR1 and CDR2 from the germline V gene are SGHNT and YYREEE (reference sequence). The CDR3 has 17 residues. Trimming cost V 2 bases and J 2 bases; bases outside gene matches: 7.

This sequence was found in a female donor in good health and CMV-seronegative. Sequencing input: PBMCs. The J gene is TRBJ2-6, the V gene TRBV5-4; 7 bases match TRBD1. CDR3 bases: TGTGCCAGCAGCTTCAGGGGGTTAGTTACTGGGGCCAACGTCCTGACTTTC. This codes for CASSFRGLVTGANVLTF.